What follows is one T cell receptor beta chain and its context. The record originates from a study of blood T cell repertoires in COVID-19. Study-wide background: PBMCs, B-cell-depleted T cells, or T cells were the source of the cDNA or gDNA that made up the material.

Authors' data handling: From reference gene primer amplification, estimates of nucleated cell counts were derived. The assay was immunoSEQ multiplex PCR, and TCRdb's table has in-frame clones only and misses some. That table furnishes V, J and clone size, whereas the DNA furnished D and trimming. The sample has 130,000 or so clones; approximately 80% are singletons. The CDR3 extends over 14 amino acids. In germline, CDR1 is SQVTM, CDR2 ANQGSEA. Trimming removed 6 bases from V and 7 bases from J; junction bases left unmatched: 15. Sequenced sample: peripheral blood. This chain links TRBV29-1 with TRBJ2-7; TRBD1 matches at 7 bases. This clonotype was sampled from a woman aged 55-70 years with acute or convalescent COVID-19. CDR3 DNA sequence: TGCAGCGTCCAAGGGACAGCTCAATGGGGAGAGCAGTACTTC. Protein: CSVQGTAQWGEQYF.